This T cell receptor (beta chain) originates from a study of blood T cell repertoires in COVID-19. About the study: Whether acute or convalescent, the COVID-19 samples came from the United States, Italy and Spain.

This table comes from immunoSEQ multiplex PCR, and its TCRdb copy is limited to in-frame clones, with some not included. Among around 330,000 clones listed, approximately 90% were seen once. This CDR3 contains 13 residues. With 5 bases removed from V and 6 bases from J, the gap between germline ends came to 14 bases. This chain links TRBV12-3 or TRBV12-4 with TRBJ2-7, with D possibly TRBD2 on 6 matching bases. Sequenced material: peripheral blood. This TCR was sampled from a woman aged 30 to 39 with COVID-19, enrolled during active disease. The CDR3 region has the DNA TGTGCCAGCAGTCCCGCTCTGGGGGGCGAGCAGTACGTC. Amino acid sequence: CASSPALGGEQYV.